Presented here are 26 T cell receptor beta chains from one specimen sequenced in a study of early T cells in non-severe SARS-CoV-2 infection. MiXCR, run by TCRdb on the 5' RACE reads, gives a single entry per CDR3 protein. The sample shows some 80,000 distinct CDR3 sequences, roughly 12% of them seen only once. The sequences come from whole blood, collected at baseline. The receptors come from an adult who was a healthcare worker with PCR-confirmed SARS-CoV-2 infection or an uninfected control (not recorded which). The donor label of this sample is uncertain.

This clonotype was recorded many times. A read error may account for a junction end that differs from germline. The chain joins TRBV2 to TRBJ1-1; tentatively, D is TRBD1 (5 bases). Germline lookup yields CDR1 SNHLY and CDR2 FYNNEI. The CDR3 has 15 residues. The CDR3 here is CASREARVTYTEAFF. In nucleotides, the CDR3 is TGTGCCAGCAGAGAAGCCAGGGTAACGTACACTGAAGCTTTCTTT.

This chain joins TRBV23-1 and TRBJ2-1; no clear D gene. TRBV23-1 is an ORF; its function is uncertain. The CDR3 spans 16 residues. V was clipped by 0 bases and J by 4 bases, with 13 bases between them. CDR3 protein: CASSQSPPPRYNEQFF. DNA for the CDR3: TGCGCCAGCAGTCAATCGCCCCCCCCGAGGTACAATGAGCAGTTCTTC.

This clonotype was detected a few times. DNA for the CDR3: TGTGCCAGTAGTACCCTCCTGCGGGGGGTGGTAACCGGGGAGCTGTTTTTT. This translates into CASSTLLRGVVTGELFF. The genes are TRBV19 and TRBJ2-2; the match to TRBD2 covers 8 bases. With 4 bases clipped from V and 5 bases from J, the junction kept 12 bases outside the gene matches. CDR1 is LNHDA and CDR2 is SQIVND in the germline V gene (reference sequence). The CDR3 runs 17 residues.

The table lists this clonotype with a few counts. Germline and junction disagree at one end, which may indicate a read error. V and J are TRBV19 and TRBJ2-4, with D tentatively TRBD1 or TRBD2 (6 bases each). This CDR3 comprises 10 residues. Per germline, CDR1 LNHDA and CDR2 SQIVND (reference sequence). The CDR3 nucleotides read TGTGCCAGTAGCGGGGGCTGGTTGCACTTC. Amino acids: CASSGGWLHF.

This clonotype showed up just a few times. This chain uses TRBV9 with TRBJ2-5; D ambiguous. Germline V gene data show CDR1 as SGDLS and CDR2 as YYNGEE. The CDR3 covers 13 residues. V gave up 0 bases and J gave up 4 bases, with 7 bases separating them. In nucleotides, the CDR3 is TGTGCCAGCAGCGTAGACGTCGGAGAGACCCAGTACTTC. Residues: CASSVDVGETQYF.

The chain links TRBV7-8 to TRBJ2-5; 15 bases map to TRBD2. V shed 4 bases, J shed 4 bases, and the junction held 4 bases outside the gene matches. The CDR3 is 16 amino acids. The germline V gene has CDR1 SGHVS and CDR2 FQNEAQ. This chain's CDR3 is CASSSRTSGRVETQYF. The CDR3 DNA sequence: TGTGCCAGCAGCTCCCGGACTAGCGGGAGGGTAGAGACCCAGTACTTC.

The CDR3 nucleotides read TGTGCCAGCAGTCGCCGGCGAGACCTTGGGAACGAGCAGTACTTC. It encodes CASSRRRDLGNEQYF. This chain joins TRBV6-2 or TRBV6-3 and TRBJ2-7; D is uncertain. The CDR3 contains 15 residues. V lost 5 bases and J lost 5, with 19 bases in between. Germline values: CDR1 MNHEY, CDR2 SVGEGT.

This clonotype has only one observation. This sequence may be a read error, since a much larger clone differs from it by one base. V gene TRBV7-6 combines with J gene TRBJ2-7; 7 bases line up with TRBD1. Germline CDR1 SGHVS, CDR2 FNYEAQ. This CDR3 is 15 amino acids long. The chain's CDR3 is CACSDVPGGINEQYF. Written as DNA, the CDR3 is TGTGCCTGCAGCGATGTCCCAGGGGGTATAAACGAGCAGTACTTC.

This clonotype came up many times. The chain recombines TRBV9 with TRBJ2-1, with D maybe TRBD2 (6 bases). Trimming cost V 3 bases and J 7 bases, with 11 bases left between them. Germline CDR1 reads SGDLS; CDR2 reads YYNGEE. The CDR3 is made up of 13 amino acids. In nucleotides, the CDR3 is TGTGCCAGCAGCGCTTGGGGGGAAAATGAGCAGTTCTTC. Translation gives CASSAWGENEQFF.

This clonotype has a handful of counts. The chain couples TRBV12-3 or TRBV12-4 to TRBJ2-7, with TRBD1 matching over 7 bases. V lost 2 bases to trimming and J lost 7 bases; unmatched junction nucleotides: 2. This CDR3 region has 12 residues. In nucleotides, the CDR3 is TGTGCCAGCAGTTTAACAGGGGTGGAGCAGTACTTC. Translation: CASSLTGVEQYF.

This clonotype was counted ten times or more. V and J are TRBV10-3 and TRBJ2-1; 10 bases map to TRBD2. The CDR3 contains 19 residues. With 3 bases clipped from V and 6 bases from J, the junction kept 17 bases outside the gene matches. The germline gives CDR1 ENHRY, CDR2 SYGVKD. In DNA form, the CDR3 reads TGTGCCATCAGTGACCGGGACGGATCATTAGCGGGAGGTTCCAATGAGCAGTTCTTC. Its protein product is CAISDRDGSLAGGSNEQFF.

This clonotype was seen at least ten times. V usage is TRBV6-5 and J usage is TRBJ1-1; D ambiguous. This CDR3 spans 14 amino acids. Germline V lookup: CDR1 MNHEY, CDR2 SVGAGI. Between the trimmed V and J ends, which lost 2 bases and 8 bases, there was a span of 15 bases. CDR3 protein: CASSYGSAGLEAFF. The CDR3, as DNA: TGTGCCAGCAGTTACGGATCGGCAGGTCTAGAAGCTTTCTTT.

This clonotype has a count of ten or more. CDR3 nucleotide sequence: TGTGCCACTAGCGGGGTCACAGATACGCAGTATTTT. Translating it yields CATSGVTDTQYF. The chain uses TRBV24-1 and TRBJ2-3, with 8 positions matching TRBD2. CDR1 KGHDR and CDR2 SFDVKD come from the germline V gene. This CDR3 has 12 amino acids. J was trimmed by 2 bases and V by 10 bases; bases with no gene match: 1.

This chain joins TRBV24-1 and TRBJ2-2; D gene unclear. Trimming left V 4 bases short and J 3 bases short, with 2 bases between. From germline, CDR1 is KGHDR and CDR2 SFDVKD. The CDR3 is 12 residues long. The CDR3 region has the DNA TGTGCCACCAGTGAGGACACCGGGGAGCTGTTTTTT. This sequence encodes CATSEDTGELFF.

This clonotype was counted between two and nine times. The chain uses TRBV27 and TRBJ2-7; TRBD2 aligns across 8 bases. Unmatched junction bases numbered 6, after V lost 5 bases and J lost 3 bases. CDR1 and CDR2 from the germline V gene are MNHEY and SMNVEV (reference sequence). The CDR3 length is 14 residues. The CDR3 sequence is CASSPTSGNYEQYF. Here the CDR3 DNA reads TGTGCCAGCAGTCCAACTAGCGGCAACTACGAGCAGTACTTC.

This clonotype has a count of ten or more. The V and J genes are TRBV11-3 and TRBJ2-2; tentatively, D is TRBD1 (6 bases). V was trimmed by 4 bases and J by 6 bases, leaving 15 bases between them. This CDR3 is 15 amino acids long. Germline V gene lookup returns CDR1 SGHNT and CDR2 YENEEA. Written as DNA, the CDR3 is TGTGCCAGCAGCTGGGAATTTGGGGGCCCCGGGGAGCTGTTTTTT. Its translation: CASSWEFGGPGELFF.

The chain combines TRBV4-2 with TRBJ2-5, with D uncertain. CDR3 length equals 15 residues. CDR1 is LGHNA, CDR2 YNFKEQ, per germline. V lost 3 bases and J lost 1, with 12 bases in between. For the CDR3, the DNA is TGTGCCAGCAGCCAGCAAAACGGAGTCCAAGAGACCCAGTACTTC. Protein product: CASSQQNGVQETQYF.

The genes are TRBV12-5 and TRBJ2-3; 9 bases line up with TRBD2. The CDR3 totals 15 residues. V shed 3 bases, J shed 3 bases, and the junction held 4 bases outside the gene matches. CDR1 and CDR2 (germline): LGHNT, FRNRAP. The CDR3 DNA reads TGTGCTAGTGGTTTCCTGAGCGGGGGGACAGATACGCAGTATTTT. Residues: CASGFLSGGTDTQYF.

The chain recombines TRBV6-1 with TRBJ2-7; unclear D gene. The CDR3 runs to 13 residues. The germline V gene encodes CDR1 MNHNS and CDR2 SASEGT. The germline V and J ends were trimmed by 7 bases and 3 bases, with 13 bases remaining between them. The CDR3 protein is CASIRKGRYEQYF. CDR3 bases: TGTGCCAGCATTCGCAAAGGACGCTACGAGCAGTACTTC.

Ten or more counts support this clonotype. The chain combines TRBV5-1 with TRBJ1-5; no clear D gene. The CDR3 has 13 residues. Trimming left V 4 bases short and J 7 bases short, with 12 bases between. CDR1 is SGHRS and CDR2 is YFSETQ in the germline V gene. Here the CDR3 DNA reads TGCGCCAGCAGCCCCGACGTGGGGCAGCCCCAGCATTTT. Residues: CASSPDVGQPQHF. Full variable domain (rest looked up from reference TRBV5-1 and TRBJ1-5): KAGVTQTPRYLIKTRGQQVTLSCSPISGHRSVSWYQQTPGQGLQFLFEYFSETQRNKGNFPGRFSGRQFSNSRSEMNVSTLELGDSALYLCASSPDVGQPQHFGDGTRLSIL.

This clonotype was recorded a few times. This chain links TRBV6-2 or TRBV6-3 with TRBJ1-1, with D possibly being TRBD1 (6 bases). Germline V gene data show CDR1 as MNHEY and CDR2 as SVGEGT. The CDR3 covers 12 residues. Trimming pared 7 bases from V and 7 bases from J, leaving 13 bases between. CDR3 amino acids: CASTLGGVEAFF. DNA for the CDR3: TGTGCCAGCACCTTAGGGGGAGTTGAAGCTTTCTTT.

This chain connects TRBV2 to TRBJ2-2; maybe TRBD1 (6 bases). The V and J ends lost 1 base and 0 bases respectively, with 9 bases between them. This CDR3 is 16 amino acids long. Germline CDR1 reads SNHLY; CDR2 reads FYNNEI. The chain's CDR3 is CASSEGQGPNTGELFF. The DNA of the CDR3 is TGTGCCAGCAGTGAAGGGCAGGGGCCGAACACCGGGGAGCTGTTTTTT.

The V and J genes are TRBV2 and TRBJ2-5, with D possibly TRBD1 on 5 matching bases. CDR1 is SNHLY and CDR2 is FYNNEI in the germline V gene. The CDR3 totals 14 residues. V was cut by 6 bases and J by 5 bases, with 16 bases left in between. The CDR3 nucleotides read TGTGCCAGCAGGAAAGAGGACAAAACCGAGACCCAGTACTTC. As protein: CASRKEDKTETQYF.

This clonotype was observed many times. The V and J genes are TRBV7-9 and TRBJ1-3; a possible D gene is TRBD1 (6 bases). The ends were cut back, 1 base at V and 1 base at J, with 14 bases in the middle. The germline V gene has CDR1 SEHNR and CDR2 FQNEAQ (reference sequence). The CDR3 runs 17 residues. For the CDR3, the DNA is TGTGCCAGCAGCTTAGGGACATCGGGGGCGTCTGGAAACACCATATATTTT. Translating gives CASSLGTSGASGNTIYF.

This chain joins TRBV12-3 or TRBV12-4 and TRBJ2-1; D gene ambiguous. Between the trimmed V and J ends, which lost 6 bases and 9 bases, there was a span of 12 bases. The CDR3 contains 12 residues. CDR3 coding DNA: TGTGCCAGCAGCCTTAGCTTGGTTGAGCAGTTCTTC. This encodes CASSLSLVEQFF.

The chain employs TRBV2 and TRBJ2-3; D not certain. V lost 3 bases to trimming and J lost 4 bases, with 8 bases between them. The CDR3 has 13 amino acids. The germline V gene encodes CDR1 SNHLY and CDR2 FYNNEI. CDR3 loop: CASSDYIADTQYF. The CDR3 bases are TGTGCCAGCAGTGATTATATAGCAGATACGCAGTATTTT.